Following are 15 T cell receptor beta chains from one sample sequenced in a study of identifying expanded T cells in peripheral blood. Here immunoSEQ multiplex PCR was the method, and the copy in TCRdb shows in-frame clones only, minus some. The sample holds some 100,000 clones, approximately 88% seen once. Source material: blood. These receptors were obtained from a person aged 18 to 70 in good health.

The CDR3 nucleotides read TGTGCCTGGGCCCGGGACACTAATGAAAAACTGTTTTTT. Translation: CAWARDTNEKLFF. V is TRBV30 and J is TRBJ1-4, with a possible D match to TRBD1 (5 bases). The V end lost 5 bases, the J end lost 2 bases, and 9 bases lay between the germline ends. CDR1 GTSNPN and CDR2 SVGIG come from the germline V gene (reference sequence). The CDR3 extends over 13 amino acids.

Only one count was recorded for this clone. This chain joins TRBV6-6 and TRBJ1-2; TRBD1 might be the D (5 bases). Per germline, CDR1 MNHNY and CDR2 SVGAGI (reference sequence). There are 12 residues in the CDR3. With 5 bases removed from V and 5 bases from J, the gap between germline ends came to 9 bases. The CDR3 is CASSGTEYGYTF. CDR3 bases: TGTGCCAGCAGTGGGACGGAGTATGGCTACACCTTC.

The V and J genes are TRBV5-1 and TRBJ2-2, with D unresolved. The V end was cut by 5 bases, the J end by 4 bases, with 6 bases between. The CDR3 is 12 residues long. The germline V gene has CDR1 SGHRS and CDR2 YFSETQ. CDR3: CASRGITGELFF. The CDR3, as DNA: TGCGCCAGCAGGGGAATCACCGGGGAGCTGTTTTTT.

The genes are TRBV19 and TRBJ1-2; tentatively, D is TRBD1 (6 bases). The V gene's germline CDR1 is LNHDA and CDR2 SQIVND (reference sequence). CDR3 length: 13 amino acids. The germline V and J ends were trimmed by 6 bases and 4 bases, with 12 bases remaining between them. CDR3 protein: CASRTGMRYGYTF. The CDR3 DNA reads as TGTGCCAGTAGAACAGGGATGCGCTATGGCTACACCTTC.

The count of this clone is one. J is TRBJ1-1 and V is TRBV2, with a weak D call TRBD1 (6 bases). The germline gives CDR1 SNHLY, CDR2 FYNNEI. Trimming cost V 8 bases and J 2 bases, with 12 bases left between them. This CDR3 spans 13 amino acids. The CDR3 DNA reads as TGTGCCAGCCGTAGGACAGTTAACACTGAAGCTTTCTTT. Amino acids: CASRRTVNTEAFF.

The V call is TRBV5-1, the J call TRBJ1-2, with D perhaps TRBD1 (6 bases). The CDR3 is 14 residues long. Germline values: CDR1 SGHRS, CDR2 YFSETQ. V dropped 1 base and J dropped 6 bases, with 13 bases sitting between them. The CDR3 sequence: CASSLTVQGDGYTF. In DNA, the CDR3 is TGCGCCAGCAGCTTGACCGTACAGGGAGATGGCTACACCTTC.

The chain uses TRBV6-6 and TRBJ2-7; a possible D gene is TRBD1 (6 bases). The CDR3 extends over 14 amino acids. The V end was cut by 4 bases, the J end by 6 bases, with 16 bases between. Germline V CDR1 and CDR2: MNHNY, SVGAGI (reference sequence). The CDR3 loop is CASSFRQDSGEQYF. CDR3 nucleotides: TGTGCCAGCAGTTTCCGACAGGACTCAGGCGAGCAGTACTTC.

This chain connects TRBV21-1 to TRBJ1-6; the table's D call, TRBD1, has no DNA check behind it. TRBV21-1 is a known pseudogene. The CDR3 runs to 18 residues. CDR3 in DNA: TGTGCTCAGAGACGGTCCAAGGGTGCAGGGACAGGTAATTCACCCCTCCACTTT. Its translation is CAQRRSKGAGTGNSPLHF.

The rearrangement joins TRBV6-6 to TRBJ1-2; no firm D call. The CDR3 runs 13 residues. V lost 2 bases to trimming and J lost 0 bases, with 4 bases between them. Per germline, CDR1 MNHNY and CDR2 SVGAGI (reference sequence). The DNA for the CDR3 is TGTGCCAGCAGTTACGGGGCTAACTATGGCTACACCTTC. It encodes CASSYGANYGYTF.

This clone was counted between two and nine times. V usage is TRBV19 and J usage is TRBJ1-2; D gene ambiguous. Germline V CDR1 and CDR2: LNHDA, SQIVND (reference sequence). Trimming removed 9 bases at V and 2 bases at J, with 13 bases between. The CDR3 spans 13 residues. CDR3 sequence reads: CASQFGINYGYTF. The DNA for the CDR3 is TGTGCCAGCCAGTTCGGGATCAACTATGGCTACACCTTC. The complete variable domain, with remaining parts taken from reference TRBV19 and TRBJ1-2, reads DGGITQSPKYLFRKEGQNVTLSCEQNLNHDAMYWYRQDPGQGLRLIYYSQIVNDFQKGDIAEGYSVSREKKESFPLTVTSAQKNPTAFYLCASQFGINYGYTFGSGTRLTVV.

The chain couples TRBV14 to TRBJ1-4, with a tentative D call TRBD1 (5 bases). The CDR3 extends over 17 amino acids. CDR1 and CDR2 from the germline V gene are SGHDN and FVKESK. Trimming took 1 base from V and 8 from J, leaving 20 bases between them. The CDR3 bases are TGTGCCAGCAGCCAAGCGCAGGGCGGAAAAGGGTGGGAAAAACTGTTTTTT. Its translation: CASSQAQGGKGWEKLFF.

The genes are TRBV6-5 and TRBJ1-5, with D uncertain. V lost 6 bases and J 1 base, leaving 13 bases between the germline ends. The CDR3 has 15 residues. The germline gives CDR1 MNHEY, CDR2 SVGAGI. Here the CDR3 reads CASRETLASNQPQHF. Written as DNA, the CDR3 is TGTGCCAGCAGGGAAACGCTGGCCAGCAATCAGCCCCAGCATTTT.

The chain carries TRBV6-5 and TRBJ2-3; TRBD1 or TRBD2 may be the D gene (5 bases each). Germline V gene data show CDR1 as MNHEY and CDR2 as SVGAGI. The CDR3 sequence is 16 residues long. The V gene lost 4 bases and the J gene lost 1 base, with 15 bases spanning the gap. CDR3 DNA: TGTGCCAGCAGTTTCTCAGGGACCCGACGCACAGATACGCAGTATTTT. Amino acids: CASSFSGTRRTDTQYF.

The chain is built from TRBV6-4 and TRBJ2-2; the D gene is possibly TRBD2 (6 bases). The CDR3 covers 14 residues. V shed 3 bases and J shed 1 base, with 6 bases lying between them. CDR1 is MRHNA and CDR2 is SNTAGT in the germline V gene. The CDR3, as DNA: TGTGCCAGCAGTGAGCGGGAGAACACCGGGGAGCTGTTTTTT. Amino acids: CASSERENTGELFF.

The chain combines TRBV6-4 with TRBJ2-3, with D unresolved. Trimming took off 2 bases at V and 4 bases at J, with 7 bases between the two ends. The germline V gene has CDR1 MRHNA and CDR2 SNTAGT. The CDR3 spans 13 residues. CDR3 amino acids: CASSDQASDTQYF. The CDR3 bases are TGTGCCAGCAGTGACCAGGCATCAGATACGCAGTATTTT.